This TCR beta chain stems from a study of blood T cell repertoires in COVID-19. Turning to the study itself: T cells, B-cell-depleted T cells, or PBMCs supplied cDNA or gDNA.

Per the study methods: Amplification of reference gene primers was used by the study to estimate nucleated cell counts. Sequencing used immunoSEQ multiplex PCR; TCRdb keeps in-frame clones, though not all of them. V, J and clone size were drawn from that table, and D and trimming were deduced from the DNA. The sample shows some 130,000 clones, approximately 80% of them seen only once. This clone came up once. This CDR3 region has 13 residues. V shed 3 bases and J shed 0 bases, with 6 bases lying between them. CDR1 is SGHRS, CDR2 YFSETQ, per germline. The source material was peripheral blood. The chain is built from TRBV5-1 and TRBJ2-5; no reliable D call. This TCR came from a man aged 70 or older with acute or convalescent COVID-19. CDR3 residues: CASSSRYQETQYF. As DNA, the CDR3 is TGCGCCAGCAGCTCCCGGTACCAAGAGACCCAGTACTTC.